The subject of this entry is one T cell receptor beta chain. Different DNA sequences within this sample yield the same CDR3. Original processing methods: Cell counts per sample came from amplifying reference gene primers. This table comes from immunoSEQ multiplex PCR, and its TCRdb copy is limited to in-frame clones, with some not included. V and J calls and clone size are as listed in that table; D and trimming were resolved from the DNA. The repertoire holds 150,000 or so clones, with 85% as singletons. The data are from a study of blood T cell repertoires in COVID-19. Turning to the study itself: Samples taken during acute and convalescent COVID-19 were collected in the United States, Italy and Spain. PBMCs, B-cell-depleted T cells, or T cells provided the cDNA or gDNA that made up the material.

CDR1 and CDR2 from the germline V gene are SGHRS and YFSETQ. Trimming removed 4 bases at V and 0 bases at J, with 8 bases between. There are 15 residues in the CDR3. The receptor was derived from a middle-aged woman with active or convalescent COVID-19. V gene TRBV5-1 combines with J gene TRBJ2-6; possibly TRBD1 for D (5 bases). The sample was peripheral blood. The CDR3, as DNA: TGCGCCAGCAGCCTAGACAGCTCTGGGGCCAACGTCCTGACTTTC. This encodes CASSLDSSGANVLTF.